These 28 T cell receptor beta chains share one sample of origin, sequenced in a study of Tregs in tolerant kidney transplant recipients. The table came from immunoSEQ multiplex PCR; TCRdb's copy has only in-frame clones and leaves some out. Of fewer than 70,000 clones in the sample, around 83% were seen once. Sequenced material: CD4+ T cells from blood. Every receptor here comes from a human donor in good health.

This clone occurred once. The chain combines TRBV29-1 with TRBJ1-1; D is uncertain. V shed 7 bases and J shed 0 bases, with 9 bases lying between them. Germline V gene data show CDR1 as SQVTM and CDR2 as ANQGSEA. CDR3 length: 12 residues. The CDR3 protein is CSATVLNTEAFF. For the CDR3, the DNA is TGCAGCGCTACAGTTTTGAACACTGAAGCTTTCTTT.

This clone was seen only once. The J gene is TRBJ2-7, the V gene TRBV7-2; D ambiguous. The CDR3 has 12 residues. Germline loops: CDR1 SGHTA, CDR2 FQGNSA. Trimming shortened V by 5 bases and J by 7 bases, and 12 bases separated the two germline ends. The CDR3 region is CASSGPLGEQYF. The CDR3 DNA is TGTGCCAGCAGCGGGCCCCTGGGAGAGCAGTACTTC.

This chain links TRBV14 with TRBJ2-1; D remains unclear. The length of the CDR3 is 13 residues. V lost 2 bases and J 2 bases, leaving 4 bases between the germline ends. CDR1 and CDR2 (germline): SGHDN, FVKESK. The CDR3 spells CASSQTTYNEQFF. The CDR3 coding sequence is TGTGCCAGCAGCCAAACCACCTACAATGAGCAGTTCTTC.

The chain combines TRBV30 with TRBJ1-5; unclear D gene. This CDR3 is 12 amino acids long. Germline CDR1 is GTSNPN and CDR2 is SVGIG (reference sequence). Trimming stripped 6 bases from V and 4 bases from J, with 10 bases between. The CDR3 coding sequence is TGTGCCTGTAGACTGCGGAATCAGCCCCAGCATTTT. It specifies CACRLRNQPQHF.

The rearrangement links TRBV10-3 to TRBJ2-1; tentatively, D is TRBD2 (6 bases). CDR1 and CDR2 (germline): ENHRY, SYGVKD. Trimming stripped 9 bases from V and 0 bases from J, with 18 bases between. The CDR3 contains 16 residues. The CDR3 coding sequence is TGTGCCATTCAAAAAGCCGACGGGGGCTCCTACAATGAGCAGTTCTTC. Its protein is CAIQKADGGSYNEQFF.

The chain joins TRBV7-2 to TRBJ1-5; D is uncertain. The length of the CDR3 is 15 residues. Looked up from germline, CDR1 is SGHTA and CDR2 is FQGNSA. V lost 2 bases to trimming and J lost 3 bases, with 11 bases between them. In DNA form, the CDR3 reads TGTGCCAGCAGCTTAACGTTGCAGAACAATCAGCCCCAGCATTTT. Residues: CASSLTLQNNQPQHF.

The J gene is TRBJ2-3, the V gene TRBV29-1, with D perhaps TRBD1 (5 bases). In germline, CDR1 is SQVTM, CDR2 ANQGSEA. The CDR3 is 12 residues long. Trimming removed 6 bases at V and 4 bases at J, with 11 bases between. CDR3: CSVPTGADTQYF. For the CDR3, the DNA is TGCAGCGTCCCAACAGGAGCAGATACGCAGTATTTT.

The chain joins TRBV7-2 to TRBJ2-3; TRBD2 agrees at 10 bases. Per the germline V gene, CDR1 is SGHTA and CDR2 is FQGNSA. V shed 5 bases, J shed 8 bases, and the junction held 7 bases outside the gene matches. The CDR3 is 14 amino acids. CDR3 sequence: CASSKGLAVGTQYF. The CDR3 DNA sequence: TGTGCCAGCAGCAAAGGACTAGCGGTCGGTACGCAGTATTTT. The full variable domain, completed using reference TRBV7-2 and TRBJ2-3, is GAGVSQSPSNKVTEKGKDVELRCDPISGHTALYWYRQSLGQGLEFLIYFQGNSAPDKSGLPSDRFSAERTGGSVSTLTIQRTQQEDSAVYLCASSKGLAVGTQYFGPGTRLTVL.

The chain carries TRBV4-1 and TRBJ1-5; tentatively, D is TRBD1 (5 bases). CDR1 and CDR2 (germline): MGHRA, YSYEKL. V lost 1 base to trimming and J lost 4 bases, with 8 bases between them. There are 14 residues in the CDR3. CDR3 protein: CASSQVGGNQPQHF. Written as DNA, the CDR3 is TGCGCCAGCAGCCAAGTCGGGGGGAATCAGCCCCAGCATTTT.

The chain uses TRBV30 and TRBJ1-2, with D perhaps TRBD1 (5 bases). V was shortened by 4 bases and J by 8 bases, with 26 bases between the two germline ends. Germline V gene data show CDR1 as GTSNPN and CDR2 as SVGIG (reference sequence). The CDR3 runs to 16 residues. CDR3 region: CAWKWRGLGVREGYTF. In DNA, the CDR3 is TGTGCCTGGAAATGGCGGGGCCTGGGCGTTCGGGAGGGCTACACCTTC.

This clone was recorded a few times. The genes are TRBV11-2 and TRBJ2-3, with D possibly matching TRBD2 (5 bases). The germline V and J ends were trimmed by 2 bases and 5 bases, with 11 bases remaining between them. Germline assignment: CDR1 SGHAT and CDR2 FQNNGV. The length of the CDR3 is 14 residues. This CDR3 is CASSLKSSLDTQYF. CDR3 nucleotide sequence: TGTGCCAGCAGCTTAAAGTCTAGCCTAGATACGCAGTATTTT.

The CDR3 is CASSIGPDRATYGYTF. The CDR3 DNA follows: TGTGCCAGTAGTATAGGACCGGACAGGGCTACATATGGCTACACCTTC. The chain is built from TRBV19 and TRBJ1-2; TRBD1 matches 8 bases. The CDR3 loop spans 16 amino acids. J lost 5 bases, V lost 1 base, and 9 bases had no gene match. Germline V CDR1 and CDR2: LNHDA, SQIVND (reference sequence).

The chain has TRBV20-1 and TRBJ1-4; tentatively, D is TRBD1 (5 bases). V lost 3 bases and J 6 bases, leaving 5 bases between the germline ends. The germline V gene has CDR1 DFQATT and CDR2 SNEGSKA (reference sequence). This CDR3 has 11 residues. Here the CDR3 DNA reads TGCAGTGCTAGGGGGGATGAAAAACTGTTTTTT. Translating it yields CSARGDEKLFF.

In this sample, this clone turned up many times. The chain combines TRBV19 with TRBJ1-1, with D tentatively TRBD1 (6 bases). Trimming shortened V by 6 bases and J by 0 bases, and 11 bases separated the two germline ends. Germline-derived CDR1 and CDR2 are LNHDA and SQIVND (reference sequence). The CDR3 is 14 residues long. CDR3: CASSLGQLNTEAFF. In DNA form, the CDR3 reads TGTGCCAGTAGCCTCGGACAGCTGAACACTGAAGCTTTCTTT.

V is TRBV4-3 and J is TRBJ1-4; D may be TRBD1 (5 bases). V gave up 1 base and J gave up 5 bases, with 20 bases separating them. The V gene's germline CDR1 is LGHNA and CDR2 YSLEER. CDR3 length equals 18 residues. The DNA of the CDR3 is TGCGCCAGCAGCCAAGTTGGCCTTTCGGGACTCGGGAATGAAAAACTGTTTTTT. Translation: CASSQVGLSGLGNEKLFF.

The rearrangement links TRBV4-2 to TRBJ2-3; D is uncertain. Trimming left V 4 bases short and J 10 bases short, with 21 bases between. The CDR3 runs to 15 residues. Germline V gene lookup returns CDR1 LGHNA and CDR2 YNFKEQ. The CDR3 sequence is CASSLRRSQEDAQYF. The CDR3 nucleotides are TGTGCCAGCAGCCTTCGGCGGAGTCAAGAGGATGCGCAGTATTTT.

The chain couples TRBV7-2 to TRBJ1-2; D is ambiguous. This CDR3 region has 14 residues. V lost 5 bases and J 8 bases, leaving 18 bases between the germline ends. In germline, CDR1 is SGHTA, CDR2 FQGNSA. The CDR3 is CASSPSTAPEGYTF. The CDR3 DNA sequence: TGTGCCAGCAGCCCCTCAACGGCCCCCGAGGGCTACACCTTC.

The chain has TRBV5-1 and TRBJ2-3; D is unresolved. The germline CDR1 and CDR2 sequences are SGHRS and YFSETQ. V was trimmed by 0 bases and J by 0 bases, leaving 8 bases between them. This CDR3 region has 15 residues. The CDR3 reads CASSLGSASTDTQYF. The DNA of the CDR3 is TGCGCCAGCAGCTTGGGGTCAGCTAGCACAGATACGCAGTATTTT.

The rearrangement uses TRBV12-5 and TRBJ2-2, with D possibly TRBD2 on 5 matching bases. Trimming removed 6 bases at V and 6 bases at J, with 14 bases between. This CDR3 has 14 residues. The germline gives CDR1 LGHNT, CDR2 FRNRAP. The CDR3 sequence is CASGGRDLAGELFF. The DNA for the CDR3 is TGTGCTAGTGGGGGCCGGGATCTAGCCGGGGAGCTGTTTTTT.

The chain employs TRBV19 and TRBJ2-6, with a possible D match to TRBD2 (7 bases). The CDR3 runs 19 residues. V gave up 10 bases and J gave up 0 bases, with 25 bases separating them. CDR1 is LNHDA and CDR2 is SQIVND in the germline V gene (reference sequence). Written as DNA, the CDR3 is TGTGCCACCTCCCCGGGGGGCGGAATGCTCCACTCTGGGGCCAACGTCCTGACTTTC. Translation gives CATSPGGGMLHSGANVLTF. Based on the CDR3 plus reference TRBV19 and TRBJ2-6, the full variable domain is DGGITQSPKYLFRKEGQNVTLSCEQNLNHDAMYWYRQDPGQGLRLIYYSQIVNDFQKGDIAEGYSVSREKKESFPLTVTSAQKNPTAFYLCATSPGGGMLHSGANVLTFGAGSRLTVL.

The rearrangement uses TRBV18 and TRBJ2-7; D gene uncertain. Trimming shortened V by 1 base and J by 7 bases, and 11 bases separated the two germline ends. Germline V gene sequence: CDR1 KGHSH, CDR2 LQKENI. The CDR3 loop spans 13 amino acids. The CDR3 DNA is TGTGCCAGCTCACCACTTGACGTGGGGGAGCAGTACTTC. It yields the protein CASSPLDVGEQYF.

In DNA, the CDR3 is TGTGCCAGCTCACCAAATAAGGGAAACGGCTACACCTTC. It translates to CASSPNKGNGYTF. The V gene is TRBV18, the J gene TRBJ1-2, with unresolved D. V lost 2 bases and J lost 8, with 12 bases in between. Germline-derived CDR1 and CDR2 are KGHSH and LQKENI. This CDR3 has 13 amino acids.

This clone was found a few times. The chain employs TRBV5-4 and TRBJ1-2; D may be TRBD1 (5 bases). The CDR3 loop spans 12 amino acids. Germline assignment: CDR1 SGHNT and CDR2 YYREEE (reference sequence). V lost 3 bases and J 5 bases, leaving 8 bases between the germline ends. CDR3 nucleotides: TGTGCCAGCAGCTCTTCAGGGTATGGCTACACCTTC. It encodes CASSSSGYGYTF.

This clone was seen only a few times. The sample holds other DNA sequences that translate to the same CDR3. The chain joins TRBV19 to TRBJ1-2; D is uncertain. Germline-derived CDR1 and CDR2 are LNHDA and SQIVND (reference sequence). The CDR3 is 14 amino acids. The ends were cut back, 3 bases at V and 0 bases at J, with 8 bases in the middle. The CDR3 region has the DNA TGTGCCAGTAGTATCCCAGGTCCTAACTATGGCTACACCTTC. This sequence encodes CASSIPGPNYGYTF.

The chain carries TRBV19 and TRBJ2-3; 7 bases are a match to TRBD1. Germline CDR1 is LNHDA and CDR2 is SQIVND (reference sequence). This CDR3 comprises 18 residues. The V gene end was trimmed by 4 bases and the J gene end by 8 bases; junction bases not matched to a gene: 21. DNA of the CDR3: TGTGCCAGTAGTACCAACAGGGGCCGAAGCCGTACTGAGAGTACGCAGTATTTT. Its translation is CASSTNRGRSRTESTQYF.

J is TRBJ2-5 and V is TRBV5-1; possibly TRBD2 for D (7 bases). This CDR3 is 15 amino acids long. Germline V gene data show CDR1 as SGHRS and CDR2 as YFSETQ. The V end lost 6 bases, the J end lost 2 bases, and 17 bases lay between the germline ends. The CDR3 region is CASKRPGGGQETQYF. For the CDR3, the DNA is TGCGCCAGCAAACGTCCGGGGGGCGGACAAGAGACCCAGTACTTC.

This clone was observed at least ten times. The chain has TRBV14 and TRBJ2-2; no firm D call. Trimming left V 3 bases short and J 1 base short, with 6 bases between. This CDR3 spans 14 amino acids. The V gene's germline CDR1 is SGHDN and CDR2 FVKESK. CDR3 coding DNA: TGTGCCAGCAGCCAGATCTTGAACACCGGGGAGCTGTTTTTT. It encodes CASSQILNTGELFF.

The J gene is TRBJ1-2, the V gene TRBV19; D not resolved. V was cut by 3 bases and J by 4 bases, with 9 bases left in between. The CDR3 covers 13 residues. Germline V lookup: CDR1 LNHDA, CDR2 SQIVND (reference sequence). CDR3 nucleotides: TGTGCCAGTAGTATGCCACAGCCCTATGGCTACACCTTC. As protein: CASSMPQPYGYTF.